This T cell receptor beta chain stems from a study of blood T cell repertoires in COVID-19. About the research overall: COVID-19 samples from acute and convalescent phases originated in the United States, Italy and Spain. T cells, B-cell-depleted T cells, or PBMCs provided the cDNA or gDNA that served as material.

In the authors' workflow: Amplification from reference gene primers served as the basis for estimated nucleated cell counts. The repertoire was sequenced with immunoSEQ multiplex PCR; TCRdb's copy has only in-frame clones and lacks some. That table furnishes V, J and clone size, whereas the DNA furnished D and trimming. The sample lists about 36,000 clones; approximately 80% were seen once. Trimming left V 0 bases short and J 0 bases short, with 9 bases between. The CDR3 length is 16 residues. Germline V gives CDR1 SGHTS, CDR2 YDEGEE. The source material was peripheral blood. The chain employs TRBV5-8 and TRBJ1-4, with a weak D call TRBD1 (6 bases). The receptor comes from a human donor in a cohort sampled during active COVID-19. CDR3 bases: TGTGCCAGCAGCTTGGGGACAGCTTCAACTAATGAAAAACTGTTTTTT. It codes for CASSLGTASTNEKLFF.